The entry that follows covers one T cell receptor beta chain sequence. Its antigen remains unknown. These data belong to a study of CD8+ T cells in alopecia areata. Study conclusions and caveats: Sequencing of scalp samples also includes resident alphabeta T cells from normal skin. Affected lesional scalp, above all in alopecia totalis/universalis, was more clonal than normal scalp.

J gave up 0 bases and V 5 bases, and 7 bases lay outside the gene matches. Germline values: CDR1 SGHTA, CDR2 FQGNSA. CDR3 length equals 15 residues. After isolation, RNA underwent reverse transcription to generate cDNA as the sequencing template. Produced via immunoSEQ multiplex PCR; TCRdb's table is partial and in-frame only. The table shows about 200,000 clones, with about 58% occurring only once. The treatment denotes: oral pan-JAK inhibitor, 5-10 mg twice daily. The study team obtained lesional scalp punch biopsies and peripheral blood from alopecia areata patients. This TCR was recovered from a human donor with alopecia areata. The rearrangement links TRBV7-2 to TRBJ2-7; 7 bases match TRBD1. Source: CD4+ T cells sorted from blood, taken at week 4, from a patient treated with tofacitinib. DNA of the CDR3: TGTGCCAGCAGCCTATGGACAGGTTCCTCCTACGAGCAGTACTTC. Translation: CASSLWTGSSYEQYF.